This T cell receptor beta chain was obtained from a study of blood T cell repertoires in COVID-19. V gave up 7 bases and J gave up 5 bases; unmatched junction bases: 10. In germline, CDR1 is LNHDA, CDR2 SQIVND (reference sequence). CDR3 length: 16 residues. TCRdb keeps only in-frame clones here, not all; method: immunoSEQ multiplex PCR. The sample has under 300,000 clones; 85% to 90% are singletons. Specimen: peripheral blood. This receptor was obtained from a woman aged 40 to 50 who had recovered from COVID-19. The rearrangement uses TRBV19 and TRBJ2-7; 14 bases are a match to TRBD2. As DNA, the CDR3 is TGTGCCAGTAAGGGGCGACTAGCGGGAGGGCCACACGAGCAGTACTTC. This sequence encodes CASKGRLAGGPHEQYF.